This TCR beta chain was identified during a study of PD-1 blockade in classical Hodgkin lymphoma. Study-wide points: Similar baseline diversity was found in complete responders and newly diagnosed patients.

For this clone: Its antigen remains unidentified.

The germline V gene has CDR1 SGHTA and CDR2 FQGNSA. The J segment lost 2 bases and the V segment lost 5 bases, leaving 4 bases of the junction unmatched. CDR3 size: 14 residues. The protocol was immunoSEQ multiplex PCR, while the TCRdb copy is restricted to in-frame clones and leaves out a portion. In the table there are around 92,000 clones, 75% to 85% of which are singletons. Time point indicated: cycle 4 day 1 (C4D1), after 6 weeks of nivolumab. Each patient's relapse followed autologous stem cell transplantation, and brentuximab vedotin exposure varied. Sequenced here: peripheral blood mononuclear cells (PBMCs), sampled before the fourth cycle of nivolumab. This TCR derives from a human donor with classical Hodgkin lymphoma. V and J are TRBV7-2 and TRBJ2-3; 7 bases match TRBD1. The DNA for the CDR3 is TGTGCCAGCAGCATCGGGACAGTCACAGATACGCAGTATTTT. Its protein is CASSIGTVTDTQYF.